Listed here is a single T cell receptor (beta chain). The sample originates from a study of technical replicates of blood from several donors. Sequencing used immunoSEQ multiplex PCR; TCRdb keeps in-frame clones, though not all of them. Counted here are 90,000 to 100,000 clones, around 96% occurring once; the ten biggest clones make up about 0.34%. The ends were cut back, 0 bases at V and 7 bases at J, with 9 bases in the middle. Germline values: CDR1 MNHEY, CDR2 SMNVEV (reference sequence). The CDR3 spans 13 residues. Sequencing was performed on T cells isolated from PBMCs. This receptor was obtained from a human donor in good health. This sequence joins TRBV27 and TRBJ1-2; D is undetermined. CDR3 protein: CASSLSSRSGYTF. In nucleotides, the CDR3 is TGTGCCAGCAGTTTATCTTCTAGGAGTGGCTACACCTTC.